These 18 T cell receptor beta chains were sequenced from one sample in a study of technical replicates of blood from a few donors. Measured with immunoSEQ multiplex PCR; TCRdb has only the in-frame clones, and not every one. This table has tens of thousands of clones, about nine tenths appearing once. The sequencing sample was made of T cells isolated from PBMCs. These receptors all come from a human donor in good health.

This chain uses TRBV5-1 with TRBJ1-5; no firm D call. The CDR3 has 13 residues. Looked up from germline, CDR1 is SGHRS and CDR2 is YFSETQ. The V end lost 4 bases, the J end lost 2 bases, and 7 bases lay between the germline ends. CDR3 coding DNA: TGCGCCAGCAGCCCCTCTGGCAATCAGCCCCAGCATTTT. This sequence encodes CASSPSGNQPQHF.

The gene calls are TRBV29-1 and TRBJ1-3; D is possibly TRBD1 (6 bases). V was trimmed by 7 bases and J by 4 bases, leaving 11 bases between them. The CDR3 spans 12 residues. Germline-derived CDR1 and CDR2 are SQVTM and ANQGSEA. The CDR3 is CSGRDIGNTIYF. For the CDR3, the DNA is TGCAGCGGACGGGACATCGGAAACACCATATATTTT.

This clone was counted once. This chain links TRBV4-1 with TRBJ1-1; possible D gene TRBD1, 5 bases. From germline, CDR1 is MGHRA and CDR2 YSYEKL. The CDR3 runs 15 residues. V lost 0 bases and J lost 6, with 14 bases in between. The CDR3 protein is CASSQEGVGHPEAFF. The CDR3 DNA reads as TGCGCCAGCAGCCAAGAAGGTGTAGGACATCCTGAAGCTTTCTTT.

The count of this clone is one. V and J are TRBV7-2 and TRBJ2-7; 9 bases line up with TRBD2. V shed 1 base and J 3 bases; nucleotides not matched to a gene: 4. The germline CDR1 and CDR2 sequences are SGHTA and FQGNSA. This CDR3 contains 15 residues. CDR3 sequence: CASSLGLAASYEQYF. The CDR3, as DNA: TGTGCCAGCAGCTTAGGACTAGCGGCAAGCTACGAGCAGTACTTC.

The J gene is TRBJ2-5, the V gene TRBV5-1; TRBD2 agrees at 10 bases. The CDR3 is 15 amino acids. With V trimmed by 5 bases and J by 2 bases, 6 bases remained unmatched. From germline, CDR1 is SGHRS and CDR2 YFSETQ. The CDR3 nucleotides are TGCGCCAGCAGTAGAAGCGGGAGGGAACAAGAGACCCAGTACTTC. Translating it yields CASSRSGREQETQYF.

This chain connects TRBV25-1 to TRBJ2-3; 7 nucleotides match TRBD2. There are 18 residues in the CDR3. Germline values: CDR1 MGHDK, CDR2 SYGVNS. J gave up 2 bases and V 1 base, and 12 bases lay outside the gene matches. The chain's CDR3 is CASSEWTTSGVTTDTQYF. The CDR3 nucleotides are TGTGCCAGCAGTGAATGGACTACAAGCGGGGTCACCACAGATACGCAGTATTTT.

This rearrangement joins TRBV7-9 to TRBJ2-7; 11 bases are shared with TRBD1. The CDR3 covers 15 residues. V dropped 5 bases and J dropped 4; count of bases not matched to a gene: 7. Germline CDR1 reads SEHNR; CDR2 reads FQNEAQ (reference sequence). The CDR3 is CASSAAGTGGYEQYF. The CDR3 bases are TGTGCCAGCAGCGCGGCCGGGACAGGGGGATACGAGCAGTACTTC.

The V and J genes are TRBV4-2 and TRBJ1-2; D not resolved. Germline-derived CDR1 and CDR2 are LGHNA and YNFKEQ. Trimming removed 1 base at V and 4 bases at J, with 22 bases between. CDR3 length: 18 amino acids. Here the CDR3 DNA reads TGTGCCAGCAGCCAAGTTTTTCCAGCTACCCAAGCGGGCTATGGCTACACCTTC. Its protein is CASSQVFPATQAGYGYTF.

This chain joins TRBV19 and TRBJ1-4, with D tentatively TRBD1 (6 bases). The CDR3 runs 17 residues. Germline values: CDR1 LNHDA, CDR2 SQIVND (reference sequence). V gave up 0 bases and J gave up 4 bases, with 15 bases separating them. The CDR3 here is CASSIEVTGPFNEKLFF. The CDR3 bases are TGTGCCAGTAGTATAGAGGTTACAGGGCCCTTTAATGAAAAACTGTTTTTT.

The CDR3 spells CASSSTISIGETQYF. DNA for the CDR3: TGCGCCAGCAGTAGTACCATTAGTATTGGTGAGACCCAGTACTTC. The chain combines TRBV5-1 with TRBJ2-5; D not resolved. The length of the CDR3 is 15 residues. The V and J ends lost 5 bases and 5 bases respectively, with 19 bases between them. The germline V gene has CDR1 SGHRS and CDR2 YFSETQ.

The chain combines TRBV7-2 with TRBJ2-2; 14 bases map to TRBD2. The CDR3 is 17 residues long. Germline loops: CDR1 SGHTA, CDR2 FQGNSA. The V gene end was trimmed by 1 base and the J gene end by 7 bases; junction bases not matched to a gene: 5. For the CDR3, the DNA is TGTGCCAGCAGCTTAGTCAGGGGGACTAGCGGGAGCGGGGAGCTGTTTTTT. Translating gives CASSLVRGTSGSGELFF.

The gene calls are TRBV25-1 and TRBJ1-2, with D perhaps matching TRBD1 (5 bases). Germline V gene sequence: CDR1 MGHDK, CDR2 SYGVNS. The CDR3 totals 11 residues. Trimming removed 6 bases from V and 5 bases from J, with 7 bases in between. The DNA for the CDR3 is TGTGCCAGCAGCGGGGGGTATGGCTACACCTTC. This sequence encodes CASSGGYGYTF.

The chain uses TRBV28 and TRBJ1-4; no clear D. Germline CDR1 is MDHEN and CDR2 is SYDVKM. The CDR3 totals 15 residues. Trimming left V 3 bases short and J 1 base short, with 9 bases between. The CDR3 region is CASSFRALTNEKLFF. In DNA, the CDR3 is TGTGCCAGCAGTTTCCGAGCCCTAACTAATGAAAAACTGTTTTTT.

The CDR3 coding sequence is TGTGCCAGCAGCCAAACTAAACTTGAGCAGTTCTTC. Its protein is CASSQTKLEQFF. The chain has TRBV11-2 and TRBJ2-1, with D uncertain. Germline CDR1 and CDR2: SGHAT and FQNNGV. V shed 5 bases and J shed 9 bases, with 11 bases lying between them. CDR3 length equals 12 residues.

The gene calls are TRBV19 and TRBJ2-3; no firm D call. Trimming removed 3 bases at V and 0 bases at J, with 4 bases between. From germline, CDR1 is LNHDA and CDR2 SQIVND (reference sequence). The CDR3 has 13 residues. CDR3 nucleotides: TGTGCCAGTAGTATGGCTAGCACAGATACGCAGTATTTT. Its translation is CASSMASTDTQYF. The variable domain in full, completed from reference TRBV19 and TRBJ2-3, reads DGGITQSPKYLFRKEGQNVTLSCEQNLNHDAMYWYRQDPGQGLRLIYYSQIVNDFQKGDIAEGYSVSREKKESFPLTVTSAQKNPTAFYLCASSMASTDTQYFGPGTRLTVL.

CDR3 sequence (DNA): TGTGCCTGGAGTGGGGCCTATAATCAGCCCCAGCATTTT. Translated: CAWSGAYNQPQHF. The chain couples TRBV30 to TRBJ1-5, with D hard to call. The CDR3 spans 13 residues. CDR1 is GTSNPN, CDR2 SVGIG, per germline (reference sequence). Deletions cut 1 base from V and 4 bases from J, with 8 bases between.

V and J are TRBV2 and TRBJ2-7; TRBD2 agrees at 12 bases. Per germline, CDR1 SNHLY and CDR2 FYNNEI. The CDR3 has 14 residues. V dropped 6 bases and J dropped 7; count of bases not matched to a gene: 7. The CDR3 bases are TGTGCCAGCAGCCCGACTAGCGGGAGTGTGGAGCAGTACTTC. It codes for CASSPTSGSVEQYF.

The V call is TRBV29-1, the J call TRBJ1-1, with 9 bases matching TRBD1. The CDR3 totals 15 residues. Germline V gene lookup returns CDR1 SQVTM and CDR2 ANQGSEA. V gave up 0 bases and J gave up 1 base; unmatched junction bases: 3. The CDR3 sequence: CSVEDLTGGNTEAFF. The DNA of the CDR3 is TGCAGCGTTGAAGATTTGACAGGGGGGAACACTGAAGCTTTCTTT.